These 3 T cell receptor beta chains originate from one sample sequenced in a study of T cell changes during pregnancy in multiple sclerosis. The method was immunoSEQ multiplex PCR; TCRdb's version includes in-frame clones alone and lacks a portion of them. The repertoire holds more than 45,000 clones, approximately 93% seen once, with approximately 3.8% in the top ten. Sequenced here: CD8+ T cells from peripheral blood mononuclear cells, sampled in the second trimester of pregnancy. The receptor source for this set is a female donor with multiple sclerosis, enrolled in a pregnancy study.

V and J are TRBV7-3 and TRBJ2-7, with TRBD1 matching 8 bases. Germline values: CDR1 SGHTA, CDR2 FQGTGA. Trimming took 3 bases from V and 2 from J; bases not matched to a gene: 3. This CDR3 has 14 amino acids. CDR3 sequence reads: CASSLGDRTYEQYF. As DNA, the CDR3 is TGTGCCAGCAGCTTGGGGGACAGGACCTACGAGCAGTACTTC.

The CDR3 protein is CASSQDHRPGTGEQETQYF. CDR3 DNA sequence: TGCGCCAGCAGCCAAGATCATCGGCCCGGGACAGGGGAGCAGGAGACCCAGTACTTC. V usage is TRBV4-1 and J usage is TRBJ2-5, with TRBD1 identical over 10 bases. Trimming cost V 0 bases and J 5 bases; bases outside gene matches: 15. CDR3 length: 19 amino acids. CDR1 is MGHRA, CDR2 YSYEKL, per germline.

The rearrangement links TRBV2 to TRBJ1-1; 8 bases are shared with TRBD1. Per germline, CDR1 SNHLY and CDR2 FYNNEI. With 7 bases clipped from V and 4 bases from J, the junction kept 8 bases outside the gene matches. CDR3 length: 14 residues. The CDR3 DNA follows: TGTGCCAGCACGAACAGGGGGTTCGGCACTGAAGCTTTCTTT. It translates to CASTNRGFGTEAFF.